Each of the 25 T cell receptor beta chains below was sequenced from the same sample in a study of OX40 agonist ivuxolimab in advanced cancers. Sequenced by immunoSEQ multiplex PCR; TCRdb stores in-frame clones only, minus some. The table lists under 20,000 clones, less than 85% of them singletons. The source was CD4+ or CD8+ T cells sorted from blood, collected in a trial of the OX40 agonist ivuxolimab. Every receptor here comes from an adult with an advanced solid tumor such as melanoma, head and neck, liver or kidney cancer.

This clone has only one observation. V and J are TRBV28 and TRBJ2-1; 8 bases fit TRBD2. The CDR3 is made up of 20 amino acids. Germline assignment: CDR1 MDHEN and CDR2 SYDVKM. Trimming removed 5 bases from V and 2 bases from J; junction bases left unmatched: 20. CDR3 sequence reads: CASSPRDPGAHGRAYNEQFF. For the CDR3, the DNA is TGTGCCAGCAGTCCTAGGGATCCGGGAGCCCACGGGAGGGCCTACAATGAGCAGTTCTTC.

CDR3 DNA: TGTGCCAGCAGCACCAGGACAGGGGGCCAGGCTGAAAAACTGTTTTTT. Translation gives CASSTRTGGQAEKLFF. The V call is TRBV7-9, the J call TRBJ1-4; 11 positions agree with TRBD1. V shed 5 bases and J 7 bases; nucleotides not matched to a gene: 9. This CDR3 is 16 amino acids long. The germline CDR1 and CDR2 sequences are SEHNR and FQNEAQ (reference sequence).

The rearrangement joins TRBV4-1 to TRBJ2-7; D possibly corresponds to TRBD2 (7 bases). This CDR3 region has 16 residues. Germline lookup yields CDR1 MGHRA and CDR2 YSYEKL. V lost 0 bases, J lost 3 bases, and 15 bases lay in between. The CDR3 bases are TGCGCCAGCAGCCAAGATACAGGGAGGGGAATCTACGAGCAGTACTTC. The encoded protein is CASSQDTGRGIYEQYF.

The V and J genes are TRBV7-3 and TRBJ2-5, with D perhaps matching TRBD2 (6 bases). Germline CDR1 is SGHTA and CDR2 is FQGTGA. With 2 bases removed from V and 4 bases from J, the gap between germline ends came to 8 bases. This CDR3 contains 13 residues. As DNA, the CDR3 is TGTGCCAGCAGCTTACATAGCGGAGAGACCCAGTACTTC. Its translation is CASSLHSGETQYF.

This clone appeared a single time. The chain carries TRBV7-3 and TRBJ2-3, with D possibly matching TRBD2 (7 bases). Trimming stripped 1 base from V and 0 bases from J, with 14 bases between. Germline values: CDR1 SGHTA, CDR2 FQGTGA. The CDR3 loop spans 17 amino acids. CDR3 sequence: CASSLRPGGPSTDTQYF. CDR3 coding DNA: TGTGCCAGCAGCTTAAGGCCGGGGGGCCCTAGCACAGATACGCAGTATTTT. Together with reference TRBV7-3 and TRBJ2-3, the CDR3 gives the full variable domain: GAGVSQTPSNKVTEKGKYVELRCDPISGHTALYWYRQSLGQGPEFLIYFQGTGAADDSGLPNDRFFAVRPEGSVSTLKIQRTERGDSAVYLCASSLRPGGPSTDTQYFGPGTRLTVL.

The J gene is TRBJ1-1, the V gene TRBV7-9; TRBD1 matches 7 bases. This CDR3 region has 12 residues. Germline assignment: CDR1 SEHNR and CDR2 FQNEAQ (reference sequence). The V and J ends lost 5 bases and 7 bases, in that order; junction bases with no gene match: 4. The CDR3 region has the DNA TGTGCCAGCAGCCCGTGGGACAGTGAAGCTTTCTTT. Translated: CASSPWDSEAFF. Filled out from reference TRBV7-9 and TRBJ1-1, the complete variable domain reads DTGVSQNPRHKITKRGQNVTFRCDPISEHNRLYWYRQTLGQGPEFLTYFQNEAQLEKSRLLSDRFSAERPKGSFSTLEIQRTEQGDSAMYLCASSPWDSEAFFGQGTRLTVV.

This chain uses TRBV9 with TRBJ2-7, with D perhaps TRBD1 or TRBD2 (5 bases each). The length of the CDR3 is 14 residues. The germline V gene has CDR1 SGDLS and CDR2 YYNGEE. Deletions cut 3 bases from V and 5 bases from J, with 15 bases between. The CDR3 protein is CASSDGAYGDEQYF. CDR3 in DNA: TGTGCCAGCAGCGATGGGGCCTACGGGGACGAGCAGTACTTC.

The V call is TRBV27, the J call TRBJ2-2, with D tentatively TRBD1 (5 bases). This CDR3 contains 15 residues. Germline CDR1 MNHEY, CDR2 SMNVEV (reference sequence). V was pared by 0 bases and J by 5 bases, with 10 bases between. The CDR3 region is CASSLSGHLTGELFF. The CDR3 DNA sequence: TGTGCCAGCAGTTTATCCGGACACTTAACCGGGGAGCTGTTTTTT.

The rearrangement links TRBV2 to TRBJ2-2, with D tentatively TRBD1 or TRBD2 (5 bases each). Germline V CDR1 and CDR2: SNHLY, FYNNEI. Between the trimmed V and J ends, which lost 10 bases and 3 bases, there was a span of 18 bases. This CDR3 comprises 15 residues. CDR3: CANRGRDGDTGELFF. The CDR3, as DNA: TGTGCCAATCGGGGCAGGGATGGTGACACCGGGGAGCTGTTTTTT.

The chain recombines TRBV27 with TRBJ2-1; possible D gene TRBD2, 5 bases. This CDR3 comprises 15 residues. Germline V lookup: CDR1 MNHEY, CDR2 SMNVEV (reference sequence). Trimming pared 0 bases from V and 6 bases from J, leaving 12 bases between. In nucleotides, the CDR3 is TGTGCCAGCAGTTTATCGAGAGGGCGACGCAATGAGCAGTTCTTC. Amino acid sequence: CASSLSRGRRNEQFF.

This clone appeared a few times. This sequence joins TRBV7-2 and TRBJ2-6; D possibly uses TRBD1 or TRBD2 (5 bases each). The germline CDR1 and CDR2 sequences are SGHTA and FQGNSA. This CDR3 contains 15 residues. V dropped 3 bases and J dropped 2 bases, with 8 bases sitting between them. In nucleotides, the CDR3 is TGTGCCAGCAGCTTTGGGGGACCTGGGGCCAACGTCCTGACTTTC. Its translation: CASSFGGPGANVLTF.

The chain has TRBV27 and TRBJ2-7, with D perhaps matching TRBD1 (7 bases). Germline CDR1 reads MNHEY; CDR2 reads SMNVEV (reference sequence). V was trimmed by 2 bases and J by 2 bases, leaving 13 bases between them. The CDR3 sequence is 15 residues long. CDR3 residues: CASSLEGGQTYEQYF. The CDR3 bases are TGTGCCAGCAGTTTAGAGGGGGGACAGACCTACGAGCAGTACTTC.

The chain carries TRBV7-9 and TRBJ2-6; TRBD1 aligns across 10 bases. Looked up from germline, CDR1 is SEHNR and CDR2 is FQNEAQ (reference sequence). CDR3 length: 17 amino acids. The trim removed 3 bases at V and 2 bases at J, leaving 4 bases unmatched. The CDR3 DNA reads as TGTGCCAGCAGCTTCCGGGACAGGGGAGCTGGGGCCAACGTCCTGACTTTC. Its translation: CASSFRDRGAGANVLTF.

This chain joins TRBV7-9 and TRBJ1-2; D may be TRBD1 (5 bases). The CDR3 extends over 13 amino acids. Trimming took 4 bases from V and 1 from J, leaving 7 bases between them. The V gene's germline CDR1 is SEHNR and CDR2 FQNEAQ (reference sequence). CDR3 sequence reads: CASSSGINYGYTF. The CDR3, as DNA: TGTGCCAGCAGCTCAGGGATTAACTATGGCTACACCTTC.

V gene TRBV9 combines with J gene TRBJ2-1, with a weak D call TRBD1 (5 bases). Germline CDR1 and CDR2: SGDLS and YYNGEE. Trimming pared 4 bases from V and 6 bases from J, leaving 20 bases between. The CDR3 contains 16 residues. CDR3 in amino acids: CASSSRTSVVGNEQFF. The DNA of the CDR3 is TGTGCCAGCAGCTCCCGGACATCGGTCGTTGGCAATGAGCAGTTCTTC.

The sample holds a few counts of this clone. This chain links TRBV5-1 with TRBJ1-2, with TRBD1 as a possible D gene (6 bases). Between the trimmed V and J ends, which lost 4 bases and 4 bases, there was a span of 14 bases. The CDR3 is 14 amino acids. The V gene's germline CDR1 is SGHRS and CDR2 YFSETQ. The DNA for the CDR3 is TGCGCCAGCAGCCGGGAGGAGGACAGCTATGGCTACACCTTC. Its translation is CASSREEDSYGYTF.

The chain carries TRBV5-1 and TRBJ1-5; D is uncertain. This CDR3 has 13 amino acids. Germline CDR1 and CDR2: SGHRS and YFSETQ. V was clipped by 4 bases and J by 0 bases, with 5 bases between them. The CDR3 nucleotides read TGCGCCAGCAGCCTTGGTAGCAATCAGCCCCAGCATTTT. Translated, it gives CASSLGSNQPQHF. Together with reference TRBV5-1 and TRBJ1-5, the CDR3 gives the full variable domain: KAGVTQTPRYLIKTRGQQVTLSCSPISGHRSVSWYQQTPGQGLQFLFEYFSETQRNKGNFPGRFSGRQFSNSRSEMNVSTLELGDSALYLCASSLGSNQPQHFGDGTRLSIL.

The chain couples TRBV11-2 to TRBJ2-5; either TRBD1 or TRBD2 may fit D (5 bases each). The closer fit of TRBJ2-7 to the DNA end suggests the J call may be wrong. Germline V CDR1 and CDR2: SGHAT, FQNNGV. The CDR3 consists of 15 residues. The CDR3 region has the DNA TGTGCCAGCAGCTGGGGGACGGTGGACTCCTACGAGCAGTACTTC. It yields the protein CASSWGTVDSYEQYF.

The V gene is TRBV4-1, the J gene TRBJ1-2; D unclear. The CDR3 totals 16 residues. V was clipped by 0 bases and J by 3 bases, with 14 bases between them. The V gene's germline CDR1 is MGHRA and CDR2 YSYEKL. The CDR3 bases are TGCGCCAGCAGCCAAGATCGGTGGTCTCAGGACTATGGCTACACCTTC. Its protein is CASSQDRWSQDYGYTF.

This sequence joins TRBV6-4 and TRBJ1-6, with D perhaps matching TRBD1 (6 bases). From germline, CDR1 is MRHNA and CDR2 SNTAGT. This CDR3 has 13 amino acids. Trimming left V 5 bases short and J 7 bases short, with 9 bases between. CDR3 nucleotide sequence: TGTGCCAGCAGTTACAGGGAAAATTCACCCCTCCACTTT. Translating it yields CASSYRENSPLHF.

CDR3 sequence reads: CASSLSISGEAGETQYF. CDR3 DNA: TGTGCCAGCAGTTTATCGATCAGCGGGGAGGCGGGGGAGACCCAGTACTTC. The chain joins TRBV27 to TRBJ2-5, with TRBD2 identical over 7 bases. V lost 0 bases, J lost 5 bases, and 12 bases stayed unmatched. The CDR3 totals 17 residues. CDR1 and CDR2 (germline): MNHEY, SMNVEV (reference sequence).

V usage is TRBV9 and J usage is TRBJ1-1, with D tentatively TRBD1 (6 bases). Germline V lookup: CDR1 SGDLS, CDR2 YYNGEE. Trimming pared 5 bases from V and 1 base from J, leaving 9 bases between. CDR3 size: 13 residues. DNA of the CDR3: TGTGCCAGCAGTGAACAGGGGAACACTGAAGCTTTCTTT. This gives the protein CASSEQGNTEAFF.

The chain carries TRBV7-2 and TRBJ2-1, with 8 bases that match TRBD1. The CDR3 length is 15 residues. Germline CDR1 SGHTA, CDR2 FQGNSA. V lost 3 bases to trimming and J lost 3 bases; unmatched junction nucleotides: 4. CDR3 sequence: CASSFDRGNYNEQFF. The CDR3 bases are TGTGCCAGCAGCTTCGACAGGGGCAACTACAATGAGCAGTTCTTC.

The V gene is TRBV19, the J gene TRBJ1-2, with a weak D call TRBD1 (5 bases). The CDR3 covers 12 residues. Germline CDR1 and CDR2: LNHDA and SQIVND (reference sequence). The V and J ends lost 7 bases and 4 bases respectively, with 10 bases between them. The CDR3 sequence: CASIGGTYGYTF. The CDR3 nucleotides read TGTGCCAGTATTGGGGGGACCTATGGCTACACCTTC.

The chain recombines TRBV6-1 with TRBJ2-7; D call uncertain. Looked up from germline, CDR1 is MNHNS and CDR2 is SASEGT. The CDR3 has 13 residues. With 2 bases removed from V and 5 bases from J, the gap between germline ends came to 10 bases. The CDR3 DNA reads as TGTGCCAGCAGTGAATGGGTGGGTAACGAGCAGTACTTC. As protein: CASSEWVGNEQYF.